Below, 21 T cell receptor beta chains from the same sample are listed, as sequenced in a study of beta chain features in type 1 diabetes. Sequenced material consisted of expressed TCRB transcripts (all of the isolated RNA was reverse transcribed). Assay used: immunoSEQ multiplex PCR; TCRdb lists only in-frame clones, some missing. The data hold under 450,000 clones, with more than 13% observed a single time. The sequenced material came from naive CD4+ T cells from blood. Receptors originate from a young woman in good health.

This clone was seen a handful of times. The DNA for the CDR3 is TGTGCCAGCAGTGCTAGCGTACGAACCTACAATGAGCAGTTCTTC. This translates into CASSASVRTYNEQFF. The rearrangement joins TRBV27 to TRBJ2-1; D may be TRBD2 (6 bases). V lost 5 bases to trimming and J lost 2 bases, with 13 bases between them. The CDR3 is 15 residues long. The germline V gene has CDR1 MNHEY and CDR2 SMNVEV (reference sequence).

This clone was found a few times. The CDR3 region has the DNA TGTGCCAGTAACCCAACAGGGATCTATGGCTACACCTTC. Translation gives CASNPTGIYGYTF. The chain is built from TRBV19 and TRBJ1-2; possible D gene TRBD1, 6 bases. Germline CDR1 LNHDA, CDR2 SQIVND (reference sequence). The CDR3 consists of 13 residues. Trimming cost V 7 bases and J 4 bases, with 13 bases left between them. Full variable domain (missing parts from reference TRBV19 and TRBJ1-2): DGGITQSPKYLFRKEGQNVTLSCEQNLNHDAMYWYRQDPGQGLRLIYYSQIVNDFQKGDIAEGYSVSREKKESFPLTVTSAQKNPTAFYLCASNPTGIYGYTFGSGTRLTVV.

CDR3 sequence reads: CAWSWTSGTRETQYF. CDR3 coding DNA: TGTGCCTGGAGTTGGACTAGCGGTACTCGGGAGACCCAGTACTTC. The genes are TRBV30 and TRBJ2-5, with 10 bases identical to TRBD2. Unmatched junction bases numbered 8, after V lost 2 bases and J lost 5 bases. Looked up from germline, CDR1 is GTSNPN and CDR2 is SVGIG (reference sequence). The CDR3 totals 15 residues.

The chain recombines TRBV15 with TRBJ2-7; TRBD1 might be the D (5 bases). Trimming left V 0 bases short and J 2 bases short, with 11 bases between. The V gene's germline CDR1 is LNHNV and CDR2 YYDKDF (reference sequence). The CDR3 consists of 15 residues. The CDR3 reads CATSRERGLTYEQYF. The CDR3 region has the DNA TGTGCCACCAGCAGAGAAAGGGGTCTAACCTACGAGCAGTACTTC. The whole variable domain, remainder taken from reference TRBV15 and TRBJ2-7, is DAMVIQNPRYQVTQFGKPVTLSCSQTLNHNVMYWYQQKSSQAPKLLFHYYDKDFNNEADTPDNFQSRRPNTSFCFLDIRSPGLGDTAMYLCATSRERGLTYEQYFGPGTRLTVT.

This clone was seen a handful of times. The chain couples TRBV9 to TRBJ2-2; a weak D match, TRBD2 (6 bases). The CDR3 covers 13 residues. Germline V gene sequence: CDR1 SGDLS, CDR2 YYNGEE. Trimming removed 0 bases at V and 6 bases at J, with 6 bases between. The CDR3 DNA reads as TGTGCCAGCAGCGTAGCTAGCGCCGGGGAGCTGTTTTTT. The encoded protein is CASSVASAGELFF.

This clone was counted a few times. The chain joins TRBV23-1 to TRBJ2-4; unclear D gene. TRBV23-1 is filed as an ORF, its function uncertain. The CDR3 spans 17 residues. The V end was cut by 2 bases, the J end by 0 bases, with 14 bases between. CDR3 DNA: TGCGCCAGCAGTCAAGGGCTGGGCTCAATAGCCAAAAACATTCAGTACTTC. It encodes CASSQGLGSIAKNIQYF.

The chain uses TRBV2 and TRBJ2-7; 9 nucleotides match TRBD1. The germline CDR1 and CDR2 sequences are SNHLY and FYNNEI. This CDR3 has 15 residues. V trimming: 4 bases; J trimming: 5 bases; junction bases outside the gene matches: 9. CDR3 amino acids: CASSVAGTGKHEQYF. CDR3 in DNA: TGTGCCAGCAGTGTAGCCGGGACAGGGAAGCACGAGCAGTACTTC.

This clone was observed a few times. The rearrangement uses TRBV9 and TRBJ2-3; 12 bases align to TRBD2. V lost 5 bases and J lost 0; bases outside the gene matches: 4. CDR1 and CDR2 from the germline V gene are SGDLS and YYNGEE. This CDR3 is built from 16 residues. The CDR3 protein is CASRRTSGVSTDTQYF. The CDR3 nucleotides read TGTGCCAGCAGGAGGACTAGCGGGGTTAGCACAGATACGCAGTATTTT. The full variable domain, rest sourced from reference TRBV9 and TRBJ2-3, is DSGVTQTPKHLITATGQRVTLRCSPRSGDLSVYWYQQSLDQGLQFLIQYYNGEERAKGNILERFSAQQFPDLHSELNLSSLELGDSALYFCASRRTSGVSTDTQYFGPGTRLTVL.

V usage is TRBV5-1 and J usage is TRBJ2-3; 7 bases map to TRBD2. The germline gives CDR1 SGHRS, CDR2 YFSETQ. Unmatched junction bases numbered 6, after V lost 0 bases and J lost 8 bases. This CDR3 spans 14 amino acids. CDR3 sequence: CASSLGGASGTQYF. The DNA for the CDR3 is TGCGCCAGCAGCTTGGGAGGGGCTAGCGGTACGCAGTATTTT.

The rearrangement joins TRBV5-4 to TRBJ2-3, with a weak D call TRBD2 (6 bases). Trimming stripped 5 bases from V and 1 base from J, with 14 bases between. There are 15 residues in the CDR3. In germline, CDR1 is SGHNT, CDR2 YYREEE (reference sequence). CDR3: CASRESGSGTDTQYF. The CDR3 DNA reads TGTGCCAGCAGAGAAAGCGGGTCCGGCACAGATACGCAGTATTTT.

This clone was observed a single time. This rearrangement joins TRBV6-5 to TRBJ2-3; TRBD1 aligns across 8 bases. V lost 2 bases to trimming and J lost 6 bases; unmatched junction nucleotides: 1. The germline CDR1 and CDR2 sequences are MNHEY and SVGAGI. CDR3 size: 13 residues. The CDR3 sequence: CASSYRTGDTQYF. The CDR3 DNA reads as TGTGCCAGCAGTTACAGGACAGGGGATACGCAGTATTTT.

V and J are TRBV25-1 and TRBJ2-3; D might be TRBD2 (5 bases). CDR3 length: 14 amino acids. V was pared by 3 bases and J by 3 bases, with 10 bases between. Germline V CDR1 and CDR2: MGHDK, SYGVNS. The CDR3 loop is CASSETRRTDTQYF. CDR3 DNA: TGTGCCAGCAGTGAGACCAGGAGGACAGATACGCAGTATTTT.

This clone was seen a handful of times. The V and J genes are TRBV29-1 and TRBJ2-1; 7 nucleotides align to TRBD1. V was pared by 0 bases and J by 4 bases, with 6 bases of the junction left unmatched. The length of the CDR3 is 15 residues. Germline V gene sequence: CDR1 SQVTM, CDR2 ANQGSEA. DNA of the CDR3: TGCAGCGTTGAAGATACCGGGACAGCTTACAATGAGCAGTTCTTC. Amino acid sequence: CSVEDTGTAYNEQFF.

The chain combines TRBV2 with TRBJ2-2; TRBD2 agrees at 8 bases. From germline, CDR1 is SNHLY and CDR2 FYNNEI. Unmatched junction bases numbered 9, after V lost 8 bases and J lost 4 bases. The CDR3 totals 15 residues. CDR3 bases: TGTGCCAGCCGTCGGGAGGGCCTCGGCACCGGGGAGCTGTTTTTT. It codes for CASRREGLGTGELFF.

This clone was counted only a few times. The chain links TRBV9 to TRBJ2-3; possibly TRBD1 for D (6 bases). There are 12 residues in the CDR3. Trimming pared 3 bases from V and 7 bases from J, leaving 9 bases between. The V gene's germline CDR1 is SGDLS and CDR2 YYNGEE. The CDR3 bases are TGTGCCAGCAGCGGCAGGGGAAATACGCAGTATTTT. This encodes CASSGRGNTQYF.

This clone has only a few counts. The V call is TRBV9, the J call TRBJ2-3; D gene unclear. V lost 4 bases and J 2 bases, leaving 14 bases between the germline ends. The CDR3 runs 15 residues. The germline gives CDR1 SGDLS, CDR2 YYNGEE. The chain's CDR3 is CASSPLPLFTDTQYF. The CDR3, as DNA: TGTGCCAGCAGCCCCCTTCCCTTATTCACAGATACGCAGTATTTT.

The chain joins TRBV5-1 to TRBJ2-1; TRBD1 matches 12 bases. CDR1 is SGHRS, CDR2 YFSETQ, per germline. This CDR3 has 16 residues. Losses at the gene ends were 4 bases for V and 9 bases for J; bases not matched to a gene: 11. CDR3 nucleotide sequence: TGCGCCAGCAGCCGCGCGGGGACAGGGGGCTGGAGTGAGCAGTTCTTC. Residues: CASSRAGTGGWSEQFF.

There are a few counts of this clone. The CDR3 nucleotides are TGTGCCAGCAGCTTATACGCTAGCCCCAACTCCTACGAGCAGTACTTC. Translating it yields CASSLYASPNSYEQYF. The V and J genes are TRBV7-2 and TRBJ2-7, with D possibly TRBD2 on 5 matching bases. Trimming left V 2 bases short and J 0 bases short, with 14 bases between. The germline CDR1 and CDR2 sequences are SGHTA and FQGNSA. The CDR3 length is 16 residues.

This clone was recorded a few times. The rearrangement uses TRBV9 and TRBJ2-3; D is uncertain. From germline, CDR1 is SGDLS and CDR2 YYNGEE. Between the trimmed V and J ends, which lost 0 bases and 0 bases, there was a span of 11 bases. The CDR3 is 16 amino acids. This CDR3 is CASSVGTETSTDTQYF. The CDR3 DNA reads as TGTGCCAGCAGCGTAGGAACGGAGACTAGCACAGATACGCAGTATTTT.

The chain joins TRBV5-1 to TRBJ2-1, with 11 bases fitting TRBD2. Germline V CDR1 and CDR2: SGHRS, YFSETQ. This CDR3 is 16 amino acids long. V shed 3 bases, J shed 5 bases, and the junction held 7 bases outside the gene matches. DNA of the CDR3: TGCGCCAGCAGCTCCACCCTAGCGGGAGGAAACAATGAGCAGTTCTTC. It translates to CASSSTLAGGNNEQFF.

In this sample, this clone turned up a few times. The genes are TRBV5-1 and TRBJ2-7; D is undetermined. V was clipped by 4 bases and J by 2 bases, with 13 bases between them. The CDR3 runs to 14 residues. The germline V gene encodes CDR1 SGHRS and CDR2 YFSETQ. The CDR3 is CASSVVEQTYEQYF. CDR3 coding DNA: TGCGCCAGCAGCGTTGTGGAACAGACCTACGAGCAGTACTTC.